This T cell receptor beta chain was profiled in a study of blood T cells in healthy people across ages. Study-level background: When template switching was applied, about one barcoded beta molecule was captured per two T cells.

Every sample had a minimum of 7 million PBMCs isolated. Findings of the study overall: Expanded clonotype changes were possibly confounded by unknown donor CMV status.

Concerning this clonotype itself: Its specificity is not known.

Primed by a sample-barcoded 5' primer and a J-beta primer mix, a second PCR proceeded for 7 to 11 cycles. Each of the samples gave a minimum of 2.5 million paired-end reads that contained CDR3. In TCRdb, the 5' RACE reads were re-called with MiXCR into one record per CDR3 protein. The sample yields some 700,000 distinct CDR3 sequences, roughly 20% seen once. Germline loops: CDR1 SGDLS, CDR2 YYNGEE. Trimming stripped 0 bases from V and 0 bases from J, with 6 bases between. CDR3 size: 14 residues. The rearrangement links TRBV9 to TRBJ2-5; D ambiguous. Material: blood. The receptor comes from a man between 65 and 85 years old in good health. The CDR3 is CASSVANNQETQYF. The CDR3 nucleotides read TGTGCCAGCAGCGTAGCGAACAACCAAGAGACCCAGTACTTC.